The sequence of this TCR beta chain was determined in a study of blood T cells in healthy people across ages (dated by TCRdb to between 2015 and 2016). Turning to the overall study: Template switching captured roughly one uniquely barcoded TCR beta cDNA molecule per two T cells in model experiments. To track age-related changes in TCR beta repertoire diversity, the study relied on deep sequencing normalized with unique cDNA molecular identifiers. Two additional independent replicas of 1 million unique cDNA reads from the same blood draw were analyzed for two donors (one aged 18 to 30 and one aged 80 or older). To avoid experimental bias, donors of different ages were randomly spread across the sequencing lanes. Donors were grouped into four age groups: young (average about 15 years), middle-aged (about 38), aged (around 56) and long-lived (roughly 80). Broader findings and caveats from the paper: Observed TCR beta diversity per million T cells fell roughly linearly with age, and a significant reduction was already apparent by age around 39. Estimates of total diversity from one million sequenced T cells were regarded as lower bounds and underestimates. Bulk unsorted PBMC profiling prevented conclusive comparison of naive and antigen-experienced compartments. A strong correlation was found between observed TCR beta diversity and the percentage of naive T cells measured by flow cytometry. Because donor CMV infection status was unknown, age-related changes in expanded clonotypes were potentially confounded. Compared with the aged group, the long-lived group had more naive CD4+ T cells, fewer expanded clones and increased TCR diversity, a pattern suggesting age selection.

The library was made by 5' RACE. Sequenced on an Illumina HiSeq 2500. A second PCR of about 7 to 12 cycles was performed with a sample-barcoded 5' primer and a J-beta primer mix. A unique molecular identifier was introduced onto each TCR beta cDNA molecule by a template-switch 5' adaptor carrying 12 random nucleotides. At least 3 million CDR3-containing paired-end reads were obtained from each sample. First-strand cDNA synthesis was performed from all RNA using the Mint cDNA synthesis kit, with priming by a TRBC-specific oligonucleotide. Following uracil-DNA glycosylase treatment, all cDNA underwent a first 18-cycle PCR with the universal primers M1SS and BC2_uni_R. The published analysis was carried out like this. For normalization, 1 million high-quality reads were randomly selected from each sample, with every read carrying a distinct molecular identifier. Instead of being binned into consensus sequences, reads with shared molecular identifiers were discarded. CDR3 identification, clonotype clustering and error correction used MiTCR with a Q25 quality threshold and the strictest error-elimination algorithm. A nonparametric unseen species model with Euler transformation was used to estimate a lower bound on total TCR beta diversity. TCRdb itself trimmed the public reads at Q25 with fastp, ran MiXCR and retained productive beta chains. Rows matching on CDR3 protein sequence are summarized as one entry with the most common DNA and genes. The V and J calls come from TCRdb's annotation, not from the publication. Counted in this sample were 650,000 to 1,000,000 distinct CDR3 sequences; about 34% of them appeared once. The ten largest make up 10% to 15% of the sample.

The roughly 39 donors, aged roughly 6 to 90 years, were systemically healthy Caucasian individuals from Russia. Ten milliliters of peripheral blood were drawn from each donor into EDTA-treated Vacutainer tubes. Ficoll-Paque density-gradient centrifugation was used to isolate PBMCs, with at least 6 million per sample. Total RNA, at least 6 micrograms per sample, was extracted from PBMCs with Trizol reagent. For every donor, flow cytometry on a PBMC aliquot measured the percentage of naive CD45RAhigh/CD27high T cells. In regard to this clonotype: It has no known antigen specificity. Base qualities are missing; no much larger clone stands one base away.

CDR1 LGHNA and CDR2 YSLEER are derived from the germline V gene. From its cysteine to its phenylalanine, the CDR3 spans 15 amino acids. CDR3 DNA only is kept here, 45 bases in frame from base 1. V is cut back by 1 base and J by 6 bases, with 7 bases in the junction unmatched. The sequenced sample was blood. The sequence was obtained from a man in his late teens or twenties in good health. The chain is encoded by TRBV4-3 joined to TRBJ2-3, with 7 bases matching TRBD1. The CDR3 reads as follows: CASSQGDSGLDTQYF. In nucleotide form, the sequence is TGCGCCAGCAGCCAAGGGGACAGCGGCCTGGATACGCAGTATTTT.